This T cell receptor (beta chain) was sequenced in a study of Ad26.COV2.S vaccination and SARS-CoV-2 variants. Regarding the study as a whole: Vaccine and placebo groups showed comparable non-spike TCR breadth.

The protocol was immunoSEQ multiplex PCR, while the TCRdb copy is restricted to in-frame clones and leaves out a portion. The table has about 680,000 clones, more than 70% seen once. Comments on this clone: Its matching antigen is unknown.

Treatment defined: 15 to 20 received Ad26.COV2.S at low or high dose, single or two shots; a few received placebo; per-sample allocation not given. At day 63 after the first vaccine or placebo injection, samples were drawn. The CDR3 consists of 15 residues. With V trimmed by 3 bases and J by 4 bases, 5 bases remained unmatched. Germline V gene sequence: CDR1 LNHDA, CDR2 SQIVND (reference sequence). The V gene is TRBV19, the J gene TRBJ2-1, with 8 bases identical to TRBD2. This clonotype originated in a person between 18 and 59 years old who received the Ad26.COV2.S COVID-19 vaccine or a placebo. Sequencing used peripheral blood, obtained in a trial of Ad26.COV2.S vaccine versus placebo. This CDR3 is CASSMASGGYNEQFF. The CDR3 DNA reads TGTGCCAGTAGTATGGCGAGCGGGGGATACAATGAGCAGTTCTTC. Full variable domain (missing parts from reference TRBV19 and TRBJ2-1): DGGITQSPKYLFRKEGQNVTLSCEQNLNHDAMYWYRQDPGQGLRLIYYSQIVNDFQKGDIAEGYSVSREKKESFPLTVTSAQKNPTAFYLCASSMASGGYNEQFFGPGTRLTVL.